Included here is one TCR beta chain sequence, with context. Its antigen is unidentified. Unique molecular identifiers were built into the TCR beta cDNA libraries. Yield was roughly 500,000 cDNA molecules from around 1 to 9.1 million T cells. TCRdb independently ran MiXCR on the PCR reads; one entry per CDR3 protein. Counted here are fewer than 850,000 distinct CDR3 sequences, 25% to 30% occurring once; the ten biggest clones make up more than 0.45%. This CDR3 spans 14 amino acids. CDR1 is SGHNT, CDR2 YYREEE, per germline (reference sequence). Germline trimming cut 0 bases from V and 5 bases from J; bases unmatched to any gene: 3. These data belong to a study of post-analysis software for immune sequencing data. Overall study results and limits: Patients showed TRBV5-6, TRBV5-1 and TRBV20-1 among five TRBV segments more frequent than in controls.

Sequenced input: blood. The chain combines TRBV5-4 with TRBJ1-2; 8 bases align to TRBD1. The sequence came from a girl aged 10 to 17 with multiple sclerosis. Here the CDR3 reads CASSLEDREYGYTF. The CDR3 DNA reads TGTGCCAGCAGCTTGGAGGACAGGGAGTATGGCTACACCTTC.